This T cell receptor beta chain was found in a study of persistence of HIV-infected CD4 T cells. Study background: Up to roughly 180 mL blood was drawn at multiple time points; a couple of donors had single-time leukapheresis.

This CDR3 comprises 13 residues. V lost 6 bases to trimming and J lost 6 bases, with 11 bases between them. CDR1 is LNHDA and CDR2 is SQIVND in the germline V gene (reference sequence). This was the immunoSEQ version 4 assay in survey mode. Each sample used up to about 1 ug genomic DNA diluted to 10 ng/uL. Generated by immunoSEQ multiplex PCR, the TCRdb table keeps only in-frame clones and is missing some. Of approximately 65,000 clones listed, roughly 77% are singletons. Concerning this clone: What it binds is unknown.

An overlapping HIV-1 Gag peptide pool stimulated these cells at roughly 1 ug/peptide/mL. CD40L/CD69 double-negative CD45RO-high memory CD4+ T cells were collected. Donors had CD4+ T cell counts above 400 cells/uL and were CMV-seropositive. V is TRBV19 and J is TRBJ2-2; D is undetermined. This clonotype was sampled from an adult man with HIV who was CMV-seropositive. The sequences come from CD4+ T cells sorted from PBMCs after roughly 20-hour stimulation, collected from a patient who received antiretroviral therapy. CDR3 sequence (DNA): TGTGCCAGTAGAATCATTGGAGCCGGGGAGCTGTTTTTT. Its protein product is CASRIIGAGELFF.